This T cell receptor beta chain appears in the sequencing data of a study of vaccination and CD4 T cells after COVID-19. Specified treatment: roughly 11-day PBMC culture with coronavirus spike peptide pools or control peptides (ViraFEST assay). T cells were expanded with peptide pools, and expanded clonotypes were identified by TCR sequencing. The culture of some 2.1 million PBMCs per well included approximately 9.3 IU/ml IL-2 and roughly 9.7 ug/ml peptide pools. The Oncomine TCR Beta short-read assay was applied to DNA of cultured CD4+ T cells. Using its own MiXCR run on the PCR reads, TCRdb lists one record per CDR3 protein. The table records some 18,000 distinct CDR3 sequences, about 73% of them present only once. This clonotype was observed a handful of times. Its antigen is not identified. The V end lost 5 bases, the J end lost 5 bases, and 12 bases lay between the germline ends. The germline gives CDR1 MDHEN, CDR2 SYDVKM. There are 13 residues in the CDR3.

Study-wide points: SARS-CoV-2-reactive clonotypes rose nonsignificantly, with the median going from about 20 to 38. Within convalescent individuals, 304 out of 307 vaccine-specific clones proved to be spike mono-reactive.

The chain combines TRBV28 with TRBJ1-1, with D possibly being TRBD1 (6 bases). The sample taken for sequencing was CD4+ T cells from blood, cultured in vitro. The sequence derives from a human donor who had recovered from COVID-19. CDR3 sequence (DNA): TGTGCCAGCAGTCTTACAGGGAGGACTGAAGCTTTCTTT. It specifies CASSLTGRTEAFF.